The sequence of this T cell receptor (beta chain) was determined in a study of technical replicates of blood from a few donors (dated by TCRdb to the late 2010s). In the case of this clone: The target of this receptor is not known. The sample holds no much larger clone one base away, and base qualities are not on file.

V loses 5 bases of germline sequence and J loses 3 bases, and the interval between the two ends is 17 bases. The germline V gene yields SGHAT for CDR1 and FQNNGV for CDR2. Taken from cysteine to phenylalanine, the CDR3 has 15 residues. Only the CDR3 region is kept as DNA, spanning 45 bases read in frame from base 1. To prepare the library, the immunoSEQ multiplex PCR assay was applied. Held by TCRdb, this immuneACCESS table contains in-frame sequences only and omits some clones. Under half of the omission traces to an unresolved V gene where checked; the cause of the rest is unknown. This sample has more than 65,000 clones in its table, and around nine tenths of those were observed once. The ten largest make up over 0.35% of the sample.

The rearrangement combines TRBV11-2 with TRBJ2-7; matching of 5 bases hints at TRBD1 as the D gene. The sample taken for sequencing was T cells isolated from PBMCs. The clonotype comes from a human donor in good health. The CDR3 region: CASSPTQIDSYEQYF. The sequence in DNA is TGTGCCAGCAGCCCAACCCAGATAGACAGCTACGAGCAGTACTTC.